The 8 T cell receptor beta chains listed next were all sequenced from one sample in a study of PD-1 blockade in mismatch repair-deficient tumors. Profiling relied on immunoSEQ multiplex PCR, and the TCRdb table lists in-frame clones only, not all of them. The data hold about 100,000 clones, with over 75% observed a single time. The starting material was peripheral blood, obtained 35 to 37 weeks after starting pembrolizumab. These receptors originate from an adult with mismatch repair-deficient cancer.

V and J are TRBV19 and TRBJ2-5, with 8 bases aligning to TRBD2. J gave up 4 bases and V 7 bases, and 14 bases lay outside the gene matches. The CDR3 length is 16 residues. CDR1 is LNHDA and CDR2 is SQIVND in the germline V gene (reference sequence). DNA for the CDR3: TGTGCCAGTACCCCCTCTCCGGGGGGGCGCCGAGAGACCCAGTACTTC. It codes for CASTPSPGGRRETQYF.

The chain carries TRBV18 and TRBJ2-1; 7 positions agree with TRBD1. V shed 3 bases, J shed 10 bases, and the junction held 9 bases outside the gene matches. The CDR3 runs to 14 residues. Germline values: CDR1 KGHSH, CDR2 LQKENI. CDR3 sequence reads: CASSPSTGTQEQFF. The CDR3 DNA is TGTGCCAGCTCACCTTCGACAGGGACCCAAGAGCAGTTCTTC.

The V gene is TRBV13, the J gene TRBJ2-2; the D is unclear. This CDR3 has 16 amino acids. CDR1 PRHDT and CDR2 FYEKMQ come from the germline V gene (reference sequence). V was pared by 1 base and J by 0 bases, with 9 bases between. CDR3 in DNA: TGTGCCAGCAGCTTAGCACCGCCCTCGAACACCGGGGAGCTGTTTTTT. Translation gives CASSLAPPSNTGELFF.

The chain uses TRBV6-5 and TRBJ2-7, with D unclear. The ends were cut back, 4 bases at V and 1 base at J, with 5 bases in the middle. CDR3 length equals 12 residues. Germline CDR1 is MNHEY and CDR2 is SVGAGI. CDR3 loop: CASSLGSYEQYF. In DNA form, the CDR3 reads TGTGCCAGCAGTTTAGGTTCCTACGAGCAGTACTTC.

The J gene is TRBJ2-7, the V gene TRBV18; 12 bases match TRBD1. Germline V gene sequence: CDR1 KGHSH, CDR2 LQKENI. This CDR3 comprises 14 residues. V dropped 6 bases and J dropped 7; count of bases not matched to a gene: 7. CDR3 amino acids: CASSPGQGAIEQYF. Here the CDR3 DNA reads TGTGCCAGCTCCCCGGGACAGGGGGCAATTGAGCAGTACTTC.

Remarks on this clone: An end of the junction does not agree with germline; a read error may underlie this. Here the CDR3 reads CASSPHPVSGHSYNEQFF. As DNA, the CDR3 is TGTGCTAGCAGCCCCCATCCCGTGTCGGGTCACTCCTACAATGAGCAGTTCTTC. The chain joins TRBV7-7 to TRBJ2-1; D uncertain. This CDR3 spans 18 amino acids. Germline CDR1 reads SSHAT; CDR2 reads FNYEAQ (reference sequence).

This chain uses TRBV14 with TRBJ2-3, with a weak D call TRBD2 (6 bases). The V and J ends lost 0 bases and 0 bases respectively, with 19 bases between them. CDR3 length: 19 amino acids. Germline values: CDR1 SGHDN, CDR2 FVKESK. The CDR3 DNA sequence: TGTGCCAGCAGCCAAGATCCCCCACGGGGGAGGATAAGCACAGATACGCAGTATTTT. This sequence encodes CASSQDPPRGRISTDTQYF. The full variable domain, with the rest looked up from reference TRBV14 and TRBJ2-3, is EAGVTQFPSHSVIEKGQTVTLRCDPISGHDNLYWYRRVMGKEIKFLLHFVKESKQDESGMPNNRFLAERTGGTYSTLKVQPAELEDSGVYFCASSQDPPRGRISTDTQYFGPGTRLTVL.

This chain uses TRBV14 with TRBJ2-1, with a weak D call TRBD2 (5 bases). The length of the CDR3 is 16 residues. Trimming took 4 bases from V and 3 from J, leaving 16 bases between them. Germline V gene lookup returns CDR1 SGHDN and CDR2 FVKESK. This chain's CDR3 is CASSRGLSTYYNEQFF. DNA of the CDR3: TGTGCCAGCAGCCGCGGACTTTCGACATACTACAATGAGCAGTTCTTC. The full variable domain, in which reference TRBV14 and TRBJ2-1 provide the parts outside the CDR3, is EAGVTQFPSHSVIEKGQTVTLRCDPISGHDNLYWYRRVMGKEIKFLLHFVKESKQDESGMPNNRFLAERTGGTYSTLKVQPAELEDSGVYFCASSRGLSTYYNEQFFGPGTRLTVL.